The 25 T cell receptor beta chains below were found in one sample sequenced in a study of shared clonotypes between healthy human individuals. Produced via immunoSEQ multiplex PCR; TCRdb's table is partial and in-frame only. Found here are roughly 500,000 clones, approximately 85% of them singletons; the top ten hold roughly 13%. Material: PBMCs. The source is a woman in her forties in good health. Some clones in this sample may be carry-over from other donors' samples.

The chain recombines TRBV5-4 with TRBJ2-1; D possibly uses TRBD1 or TRBD2 (5 bases each). CDR1 is SGHNT and CDR2 is YYREEE in the germline V gene (reference sequence). Trimming cost V 4 bases and J 2 bases, with 13 bases left between them. CDR3 length: 15 residues. CDR3 DNA sequence: TGTGCCAGCAGCCCCCCTGGGACGACCTACAATGAGCAGTTCTTC. Its protein product is CASSPPGTTYNEQFF.

This clone was recorded a few times. The rearrangement uses TRBV28 and TRBJ2-2; no clear D gene. Germline V gene data show CDR1 as MDHEN and CDR2 as SYDVKM. V was cut by 4 bases and J by 2 bases, with 11 bases left in between. CDR3 length: 15 amino acids. The CDR3 DNA reads TGTGCCAGCAGTTACCGACATAAAAACACCGGGGAGCTGTTTTTT. Translation gives CASSYRHKNTGELFF.

This chain links TRBV28 with TRBJ1-5; D gene unclear. CDR1 MDHEN and CDR2 SYDVKM come from the germline V gene. V lost 5 bases and J 0 bases, leaving 11 bases between the germline ends. The length of the CDR3 is 15 residues. The CDR3 nucleotides read TGTGCCAGCAGTCCCGACATGTATAGCAATCAGCCCCAGCATTTT. Translating it yields CASSPDMYSNQPQHF.

This clone was picked up one time. The chain carries TRBV7-2 and TRBJ1-2; tentative D call: TRBD1 (5 bases). Deletions cut 7 bases from V and 8 bases from J, with 20 bases between. Germline values: CDR1 SGHTA, CDR2 FQGNSA. CDR3 size: 14 residues. The DNA for the CDR3 is TGTGCCAGCACCGGGGGGACGGGCCCCCGGGGCTACACCTTC. The encoded protein is CASTGGTGPRGYTF.

The chain links TRBV6-5 to TRBJ1-4; the D gene is possibly TRBD1 (5 bases). The CDR3 spans 14 residues. From germline, CDR1 is MNHEY and CDR2 SVGAGI. Deletions cut 0 bases from V and 8 bases from J, with 10 bases between. The DNA for the CDR3 is TGTGCCAGCAGTTACTCTGGACACCTAGAAAAACTGTTTTTT. It translates to CASSYSGHLEKLFF.

The rearrangement uses TRBV6-4 and TRBJ2-3, with D possibly being TRBD1 or TRBD2 (6 bases each). The V end was cut by 6 bases, the J end by 6 bases, with 16 bases between. The CDR3 spans 14 residues. Germline-derived CDR1 and CDR2 are MRHNA and SNTAGT. This chain's CDR3 is CASSAKQGLDTQYF. In DNA form, the CDR3 reads TGTGCCAGCAGCGCCAAACAGGGACTGGATACGCAGTATTTT.

This chain links TRBV28 with TRBJ1-5; weak D call: TRBD1 (6 bases). The CDR3 is made up of 14 amino acids. From germline, CDR1 is MDHEN and CDR2 SYDVKM. V lost 6 bases, J lost 3 bases, and 12 bases lay in between. As DNA, the CDR3 is TGTGCCAGCAGGATACCGGGACACAATCAGCCCCAGCATTTT. Protein: CASRIPGHNQPQHF. Filled out from reference TRBV28 and TRBJ1-5, the complete variable domain reads DVKVTQSSRYLVKRTGEKVFLECVQDMDHENMFWYRQDPGLGLRLIYFSYDVKMKEKGDIPEGYSVSREKKERFSLILESASTNQTSMYLCASRIPGHNQPQHFGDGTRLSIL.

This chain links TRBV6-1 with TRBJ2-1; TRBD2 agrees at 9 bases. Germline assignment: CDR1 MNHNS and CDR2 SASEGT. The junction had 5 bases not matched to a gene; V was cut back by 3 bases and J by 5 bases. This CDR3 spans 15 amino acids. CDR3 nucleotides: TGTGCCAGCAGTGACGGTAGCGGGAGCAACAATGAGCAGTTCTTC. This gives the protein CASSDGSGSNNEQFF.

This clone was seen more than once but under ten times. The V call is TRBV5-1, the J call TRBJ1-1; 7 nucleotides line up with TRBD1. The CDR3 runs to 14 residues. The V segment lost 5 bases and the J segment 5 bases; nucleotides outside the gene matches: 9. CDR1 and CDR2 from the germline V gene are SGHRS and YFSETQ. The CDR3 nucleotides read TGCGCCAGCAGGCCTGACAGGGTAGGAACTGAAGCTTTCTTT. Translation: CASRPDRVGTEAFF.

V gene TRBV5-4 combines with J gene TRBJ1-2; D is unclear. Trimming pared 4 bases from V and 1 base from J, leaving 14 bases between. This CDR3 has 15 amino acids. Germline assignment: CDR1 SGHNT and CDR2 YYREEE (reference sequence). For the CDR3, the DNA is TGTGCCAGCAGCCGCCTAAGTACGGTTAACTATGGCTACACCTTC. Amino acid sequence: CASSRLSTVNYGYTF.

J is TRBJ2-1 and V is TRBV7-8; 9 bases are a match to TRBD1. The CDR3 contains 18 residues. The V segment lost 0 bases and the J segment 9 bases; nucleotides outside the gene matches: 15. CDR1 and CDR2 from the germline V gene are SGHVS and FQNEAQ. CDR3 loop: CASSLAPLLADRGREQFF. In nucleotides, the CDR3 is TGTGCCAGCAGCTTAGCCCCCCTTCTAGCGGACAGGGGCCGTGAGCAGTTCTTC.

This clone was observed at least ten times. Additional DNA sequences in this sample encode the identical CDR3. The chain employs TRBV5-1 and TRBJ2-1; 10 bases fit TRBD2. J lost 3 bases, V lost 0 bases, and 6 bases had no gene match. The CDR3 covers 17 residues. The germline V gene encodes CDR1 SGHRS and CDR2 YFSETQ. The CDR3 reads CASSLEASGSSYNEQFF. CDR3 in DNA: TGCGCCAGCAGCTTGGAGGCTAGCGGGAGTAGCTACAATGAGCAGTTCTTC.

This chain uses TRBV5-1 with TRBJ2-1, with TRBD1 matching over 8 bases. The V and J ends lost 0 bases and 3 bases, in that order; junction bases with no gene match: 2. The germline V gene has CDR1 SGHRS and CDR2 YFSETQ. This CDR3 contains 15 residues. CDR3 sequence reads: CASSLDGTGYNEQFF. The CDR3 DNA reads as TGCGCCAGCAGCTTGGACGGGACAGGCTACAATGAGCAGTTCTTC.

The gene calls are TRBV4-3 and TRBJ2-1; D unresolved. Germline V gene data show CDR1 as LGHNA and CDR2 as YSLEER. V was clipped by 0 bases and J by 1 base, with 7 bases between them. The CDR3 has 15 residues. CDR3 region: CASSQDRRSYNEQFF. The CDR3 nucleotides read TGCGCCAGCAGCCAAGATCGCAGGTCCTACAATGAGCAGTTCTTC.

The chain joins TRBV9 to TRBJ2-1; D call uncertain. This CDR3 is 13 amino acids long. Germline V gene lookup returns CDR1 SGDLS and CDR2 YYNGEE. The V end was cut by 0 bases, the J end by 9 bases, with 10 bases between. CDR3 sequence (DNA): TGTGCCAGCAGCGTAGACCTGTGGAGTGAGCAGTTCTTC. Translated: CASSVDLWSEQFF.

V usage is TRBV19 and J usage is TRBJ2-7; maybe TRBD2 (5 bases). In germline, CDR1 is LNHDA, CDR2 SQIVND (reference sequence). V gave up 11 bases and J gave up 6 bases, with 20 bases separating them. The CDR3 loop spans 13 amino acids. The DNA of the CDR3 is TGTGCCGGCACCGGGCCCCGGGAATCCGAGCAGTACTTC. Encoded protein: CAGTGPRESEQYF.

The gene calls are TRBV4-1 and TRBJ2-3; 10 nucleotides line up with TRBD2. CDR3 length: 16 amino acids. V gave up 4 bases and J gave up 0 bases; unmatched junction bases: 4. Per germline, CDR1 MGHRA and CDR2 YSYEKL. This CDR3 is CASSPPTSGSTDTQYF. The CDR3 DNA is TGCGCCAGCAGCCCACCGACTAGCGGGAGCACAGATACGCAGTATTTT.

This chain uses TRBV27 with TRBJ1-3, with no clear D. Germline CDR1 reads MNHEY; CDR2 reads SMNVEV (reference sequence). This CDR3 spans 14 amino acids. V lost 5 bases to trimming and J lost 5 bases, with 13 bases between them. The CDR3 nucleotides are TGTGCCAGCAGTCCCCGACGGGATCGAAACACCATATATTTT. Amino acid sequence: CASSPRRDRNTIYF.

V and J are TRBV5-8 and TRBJ1-4; D possibly corresponds to TRBD1 (6 bases). The germline gives CDR1 SGHTS, CDR2 YDEGEE. The CDR3 loop spans 16 amino acids. Trimming left V 2 bases short and J 7 bases short, with 18 bases between. The CDR3 bases are TGTGCCAGCAGCTTTTCTGGGCAGGGGCTGGGTGAAAAACTGTTTTTT. Protein sequence: CASSFSGQGLGEKLFF.

This clone showed up just once. The chain carries TRBV28 and TRBJ1-2; D uncertain. The V end lost 8 bases, the J end lost 4 bases, and 20 bases lay between the germline ends. Germline V CDR1 and CDR2: MDHEN, SYDVKM. The CDR3 spans 15 residues. The CDR3 spells CASFKGEGVLYGYTF. CDR3 coding DNA: TGTGCCAGCTTCAAGGGAGAGGGTGTCCTCTATGGCTACACCTTC.

The genes are TRBV7-2 and TRBJ2-5; D unresolved. The V gene's germline CDR1 is SGHTA and CDR2 FQGNSA. V shed 4 bases and J shed 1 base, with 10 bases lying between them. The CDR3 covers 14 residues. CDR3 amino acids: CASSSDATQETQYF. CDR3 nucleotide sequence: TGTGCCAGCAGCTCCGACGCCACCCAAGAGACCCAGTACTTC.

This clone came up a few times. The chain recombines TRBV5-1 with TRBJ2-2; D is ambiguous. Germline loops: CDR1 SGHRS, CDR2 YFSETQ. With 0 bases removed from V and 6 bases from J, the gap between germline ends came to 12 bases. The length of the CDR3 is 15 residues. DNA for the CDR3: TGCGCCAGCAGCTTGGGGACCCGGATTTCCGGGGAGCTGTTTTTT. Translating it yields CASSLGTRISGELFF.

The V and J genes are TRBV13 and TRBJ1-2; TRBD1 matches 11 bases. Germline V gives CDR1 PRHDT, CDR2 FYEKMQ (reference sequence). V shed 0 bases, J shed 1 base, and the junction held 7 bases outside the gene matches. The CDR3 contains 18 residues. The CDR3 nucleotides read TGTGCCAGCAGCTTAGGTTGGGAGGACAGGGGGCTTAACTATGGCTACACCTTC. It specifies CASSLGWEDRGLNYGYTF.

The V gene is TRBV21-1, the J gene TRBJ2-7; the D call in the table, TRBD1, was not verified against the DNA. TRBV21-1 is described as a pseudogene. The CDR3 contains 19 residues. The CDR3 sequence is CASSKEGQGPTRGYYEQYF. Here the CDR3 DNA reads TGTGCCAGCAGCAAGGAAGGTCAGGGGCCGACCCGCGGATACTACGAGCAGTACTTC.

The CDR3 here is CASSGGQTPEAFF. CDR3 DNA sequence: TGTGCCAGCAGCGGGGGACAGACCCCTGAAGCTTTCTTT. The chain joins TRBV9 to TRBJ1-1; TRBD1 agrees at 7 bases. Germline V gene lookup returns CDR1 SGDLS and CDR2 YYNGEE. Germline trimming cut 3 bases from V and 6 bases from J; bases unmatched to any gene: 5. The CDR3 consists of 13 residues.